This T cell receptor (beta chain) was retrieved from a study of cytomegalovirus exposure and HLA in healthy donors. It was healthy bone marrow donors who served as donors. 60 Vbeta and 13 Jbeta primers were used in PCR. Clones were sequenced by immunoSEQ multiplex PCR, and TCRdb holds only the in-frame ones, with some missing. The table lists tens of thousands of clones. The sample was PBMCs. The TCR sequence derives from a woman aged 35 to 49 in good health and CMV-seropositive.

The DNA of the CDR3 is TGCGCCAGCAGCCAAGATGGCATCTATGGCTACACCTTC. Residues: CASSQDGIYGYTF. The chain employs TRBV4-1 and TRBJ1-2; no clear D. The germline V gene has CDR1 MGHRA and CDR2 YSYEKL. The CDR3 length is 13 residues. Trimming cost V 0 bases and J 4 bases, with 6 bases left between them.